The 22 T cell receptor beta chains presented below share a single source sample, sequenced in a study of T cell responses to AZD1222 COVID-19 vaccine. Assay: immunoSEQ multiplex PCR; the TCRdb copy retains only in-frame clones and omits some. The sample has approximately 200,000 clones, 90% to 95% seen once. Sample: peripheral blood, taken 28 days after the second dose of the MenACWY control vaccine. The receptor set was obtained from an adult who received the MenACWY meningococcal vaccine as a control.

The gene calls are TRBV28 and TRBJ1-6; D uncertain. Germline V gene sequence: CDR1 MDHEN, CDR2 SYDVKM. The length of the CDR3 is 14 residues. Trimming cost V 7 bases and J 0 bases, with 7 bases left between them. DNA for the CDR3: TGTGCCAGCAAAATGTCCTCCTATAATTCACCCCTCCACTTT. This codes for CASKMSSYNSPLHF.

The gene calls are TRBV25-1 and TRBJ1-2, with D possibly matching TRBD1 (5 bases). The V gene lost 4 bases and the J gene lost 7 bases, with 7 bases spanning the gap. The V gene's germline CDR1 is MGHDK and CDR2 SYGVNS. CDR3 length: 11 amino acids. As DNA, the CDR3 is TGTGCCAGCAGTGGAGGGGTTGGCTACACCTTC. Translated: CASSGGVGYTF.

V usage is TRBV6-5 and J usage is TRBJ2-2; TRBD2 might be the D (5 bases). Germline assignment: CDR1 MNHEY and CDR2 SVGAGI. Trimming removed 7 bases at V and 3 bases at J, with 12 bases between. The CDR3 has 14 amino acids. The CDR3 reads CASTPRRDTGELFF. The DNA of the CDR3 is TGTGCCAGCACTCCAAGGCGGGACACCGGGGAGCTGTTTTTT.

The count of this clone is one. The chain carries TRBV5-1 and TRBJ2-7; TRBD1 agrees at 9 bases. The CDR3 sequence is 15 residues long. Trimming took 6 bases from V and 5 from J; bases not matched to a gene: 12. Per germline, CDR1 SGHRS and CDR2 YFSETQ. CDR3 sequence reads: CASTTLDRGADEQYF. The CDR3 DNA reads as TGCGCCAGCACCACCCTCGACAGGGGGGCCGACGAGCAGTACTTC.

The chain is built from TRBV6-5 and TRBJ1-6; tentative D call: TRBD1 (5 bases). The V end was cut by 0 bases, the J end by 7 bases, with 10 bases between. Per the germline V gene, CDR1 is MNHEY and CDR2 is SVGAGI. The CDR3 spans 15 residues. This chain's CDR3 is CASSYSTEANSPLHF. CDR3 nucleotide sequence: TGTGCCAGCAGTTACTCGACAGAGGCAAATTCACCCCTCCACTTT.

This chain joins TRBV2 and TRBJ1-1; TRBD1 is a possible D gene (6 bases). The CDR3 runs 13 residues. The V gene lost 8 bases and the J gene lost 1 base, with 11 bases spanning the gap. The V gene's germline CDR1 is SNHLY and CDR2 FYNNEI. The CDR3 loop reads CASGTGRNTEAFF. DNA for the CDR3: TGTGCCAGCGGAACAGGGAGGAACACTGAAGCTTTCTTT.

The chain couples TRBV5-6 to TRBJ1-5, with D perhaps TRBD1 (5 bases). Germline V gives CDR1 SGHDT, CDR2 YYEEEE. The CDR3 length is 14 residues. V dropped 4 bases and J dropped 1 base, with 9 bases sitting between them. CDR3 protein: CASSQGWSNQPQHF. CDR3 DNA: TGTGCCAGCAGCCAGGGTTGGAGCAATCAGCCCCAGCATTTT.

This chain connects TRBV3-1 (or the pseudogene TRBV3-2) to TRBJ1-2; a possible D gene is TRBD1 (6 bases). Germline lookup yields CDR1 LGHDT and CDR2 YNNKEL (reference sequence). CDR3 length: 15 amino acids. Trimming took off 3 bases at V and 3 bases at J, with 14 bases between the two ends. The CDR3 protein is CASSQSEQGHYGYTF. In nucleotides, the CDR3 is TGTGCCAGCAGCCAGTCTGAACAGGGTCACTATGGCTACACCTTC.

V and J are TRBV24-1 and TRBJ1-2; TRBD1 aligns across 9 bases. This CDR3 region has 15 residues. The germline V gene has CDR1 KGHDR and CDR2 SFDVKD. V lost 6 bases, J lost 8 bases, and 12 bases stayed unmatched. The CDR3: CATSTEPGQGAGYTF. CDR3 nucleotide sequence: TGTGCCACCAGTACGGAACCGGGACAGGGTGCGGGCTACACCTTC.

CDR3 sequence: CASSQDVQRGSTGELFF. The CDR3 DNA reads as TGTGCCAGCAGCCAAGATGTCCAGCGGGGGAGCACCGGGGAGCTGTTTTTT. The genes are TRBV4-2 and TRBJ2-2; 8 bases align to TRBD2. CDR1 is LGHNA and CDR2 is YNFKEQ in the germline V gene. This CDR3 contains 17 residues. V shed 0 bases and J 4 bases; nucleotides not matched to a gene: 7.

V is TRBV2 and J is TRBJ1-2, with D unclear. Germline V CDR1 and CDR2: SNHLY, FYNNEI. V gave up 6 bases and J gave up 0 bases, with 5 bases separating them. There are 12 residues in the CDR3. The CDR3, as DNA: TGTGCCAGCAGAGGGACTAACTATGGCTACACCTTC. Its protein is CASRGTNYGYTF.

The chain links TRBV7-9 to TRBJ1-1; D not resolved. Germline CDR1 is SEHNR and CDR2 is FQNEAQ (reference sequence). V shed 5 bases and J shed 1 base, with 11 bases lying between them. The CDR3 covers 14 residues. The CDR3 DNA sequence: TGTGCCAGCAGCCGAAAGACGGCGAACACTGAAGCTTTCTTT. It specifies CASSRKTANTEAFF.

The V and J genes are TRBV4-3 and TRBJ1-2; no reliable D call. Deletions cut 0 bases from V and 2 bases from J, with 16 bases between. The germline V gene encodes CDR1 LGHNA and CDR2 YSLEER. CDR3 length: 17 amino acids. The CDR3 DNA reads TGCGCCAGCAGCCAAGATTGGTCAGGCCGAGACAACTATGGCTACACCTTC. Amino acids: CASSQDWSGRDNYGYTF.

V and J are TRBV7-2 and TRBJ1-1; D may be TRBD1 (6 bases). Germline V gene sequence: CDR1 SGHTA, CDR2 FQGNSA. Trimming took off 5 bases at V and 6 bases at J, with 13 bases between the two ends. The CDR3 covers 13 residues. For the CDR3, the DNA is TGTGCCAGCAGCACCCGGACAGCCGCTGAAGCTTTCTTT. This gives the protein CASSTRTAAEAFF.

J is TRBJ2-7 and V is TRBV18, with 7 bases identical to TRBD1. This CDR3 contains 14 residues. V dropped 3 bases and J dropped 1; count of bases not matched to a gene: 3. Germline CDR1 reads KGHSH; CDR2 reads LQKENI. CDR3 sequence: CASSPDRESYEQYF. CDR3 in DNA: TGTGCCAGCTCACCCGACAGGGAGTCCTACGAGCAGTACTTC.

This rearrangement joins TRBV27 to TRBJ2-2, with TRBD2 matching over 8 bases. Germline trimming cut 3 bases from V and 4 bases from J; bases unmatched to any gene: 4. The CDR3 runs 15 residues. Germline loops: CDR1 MNHEY, CDR2 SMNVEV (reference sequence). The CDR3 sequence is CASSFRLAGTGELFF. The DNA for the CDR3 is TGTGCCAGCAGTTTCAGGCTAGCGGGCACCGGGGAGCTGTTTTTT.

The rearrangement links TRBV7-9 to TRBJ2-7, with unresolved D. V shed 8 bases and J shed 0 bases, with 11 bases lying between them. Germline-derived CDR1 and CDR2 are SEHNR and FQNEAQ (reference sequence). The CDR3 consists of 13 residues. The CDR3: CASARGNSYEQYF. The CDR3 DNA is TGTGCCAGCGCCCGCGGAAACTCCTACGAGCAGTACTTC. The complete variable domain, with remaining parts taken from reference TRBV7-9 and TRBJ2-7, reads DTGVSQNPRHKITKRGQNVTFRCDPISEHNRLYWYRQTLGQGPEFLTYFQNEAQLEKSRLLSDRFSAERPKGSFSTLEIQRTEQGDSAMYLCASARGNSYEQYFGPGTRLTVT.

The genes are TRBV5-1 and TRBJ1-3; the D gene is possibly TRBD1 (5 bases). The CDR3 is 15 residues long. CDR1 is SGHRS and CDR2 is YFSETQ in the germline V gene. V was shortened by 7 bases and J by 0 bases, with 14 bases between the two germline ends. The CDR3 DNA is TGCGCCAGCGCCGGGACGGAATCCTCTGGAAACACCATATATTTT. Its protein is CASAGTESSGNTIYF.

The chain recombines TRBV2 with TRBJ2-3, with 8 bases lining up with TRBD1. After removal of 8 bases from V and 4 bases from J, the junction contained 8 bases not matched to a gene. Germline CDR1 SNHLY, CDR2 FYNNEI. This CDR3 spans 14 amino acids. The CDR3, as DNA: TGTGCCAGCCTCGCCGGGACAGGTTCAGATACGCAGTATTTT. Translating gives CASLAGTGSDTQYF.

CDR3 sequence (DNA): TGTGCCAGCACCGGAGGGGGGCGAACCTTCTACGAGCAGTACTTC. Its protein is CASTGGGRTFYEQYF. This chain links TRBV6-4 with TRBJ2-7; D may match TRBD1 or TRBD2 (6 bases each). The V gene lost 7 bases and the J gene lost 3 bases, with 19 bases spanning the gap. The germline gives CDR1 MRHNA, CDR2 SNTAGT. The CDR3 sequence is 15 residues long.

The chain recombines TRBV7-2 with TRBJ2-1; 10 bases agree with TRBD2. The germline CDR1 and CDR2 sequences are SGHTA and FQGNSA. The CDR3 totals 15 residues. The V segment lost 4 bases and the J segment 5 bases; nucleotides outside the gene matches: 5. In DNA form, the CDR3 reads TGTGCCAGCAGCTCGCGGACTAGCGGCAACAATGAGCAGTTCTTC. This sequence encodes CASSSRTSGNNEQFF.

The chain is built from TRBV7-9 and TRBJ1-2; D uncertain. This CDR3 has 14 amino acids. V lost 5 bases and J lost 3, with 13 bases in between. The germline gives CDR1 SEHNR, CDR2 FQNEAQ (reference sequence). The CDR3 nucleotides read TGTGCCAGCAGCCTCCAGAGGAACGACTATGGCTACACCTTC. This sequence encodes CASSLQRNDYGYTF.